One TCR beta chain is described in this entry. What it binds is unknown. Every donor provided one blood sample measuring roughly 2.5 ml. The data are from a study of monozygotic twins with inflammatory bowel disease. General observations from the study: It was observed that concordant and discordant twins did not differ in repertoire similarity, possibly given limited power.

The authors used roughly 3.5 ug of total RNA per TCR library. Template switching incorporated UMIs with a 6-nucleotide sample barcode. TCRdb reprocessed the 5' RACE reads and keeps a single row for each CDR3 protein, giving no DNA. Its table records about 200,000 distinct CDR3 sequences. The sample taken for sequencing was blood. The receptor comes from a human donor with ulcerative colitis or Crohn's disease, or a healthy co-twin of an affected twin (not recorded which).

The CDR3: CASSQQGLAQYF. The chain employs TRBV3-1 and TRBJ2-3. Germline V lookup: CDR1 LGHDT, CDR2 YNNKEL (reference sequence). The length of the CDR3 is 12 residues.